Sequencing of this TCR beta chain was carried out in a study of PD-1 blockade in classical Hodgkin lymphoma (TCRdb year 2020). In the study overall: Nivolumab dosing was 3 mg/kg intravenously every 2 weeks, continuing until either disease progression or unacceptable toxicity. The study used CyTOF and TCR beta sequencing to define a peripheral blood immune signature of response to PD-1 blockade in classical Hodgkin lymphoma.

The sample's time point, from its label and the paper: cycle 2 day 1 (C2D1) of nivolumab. All trial patients had relapsed after autologous stem cell transplantation, with cohorts A, B and C differing in prior brentuximab vedotin exposure. A total of 50 to 70 patients with relapsed/refractory classical Hodgkin lymphoma made up the trial cohort, and each patient's best overall response was complete response, partial response or progressive disease. Trial patients were treated with single-agent nivolumab in the multi-cohort phase II CheckMate 205 trial. An independent review committee assessed best overall response using the 2007 International Working Group response criteria. Trial PBMCs were collected just before the start of nivolumab (C1D1) and during therapy at cycle 2 day 1 and cycle 4 day 1. Peripheral blood was collected in 8 mL Vacutainer Cell Preparation Tubes, from which PBMCs were isolated by centrifugation and then cryopreserved.

Beyond this particular receptor, the publication reports: Lower diversity was observed in patients in whom nivolumab was started less than 1 year after ASCT, and these patients were excluded from later analyses so that confounding by immune reconstitution would be avoided. Only a single clinical trial cohort was studied, and what caused the repertoire differences, possibly disease activity or prior therapy, remained undefined. Trial patients achieving complete response had baseline diversity similar to newly diagnosed patients, whereas partial responders and progressors had significantly lower diversity. By C4D1, a significant rise was seen in CD4+ TCR diversity but not in CD8+ TCR diversity (p=0.0027 vs p=0.16), and the rise was most apparent among complete responders (p=0.02). Baseline TCR diversity was reported as lower in newly diagnosed patients than in healthy donors, and lower still in relapsed/refractory patients.

About this clone: No cognate antigen has been identified for it. Base quality data are lacking; no much larger clone is found one base away.

Genomic DNA was extracted with the Qiagen DNeasy kit from unsorted PBMCs and from negatively selected CD4+ and CD8+ fractions. Using primers that anneal to V and J segments, immunoSEQ multiplex PCR amplified the TCR beta CDR3 regions. A synthetic immune receptor repertoire was used to minimize amplification bias, and any residual bias was removed computationally once sequencing was done. Under the source paper's analysis protocol: Custom Python scripts were used to quantify repertoire diversity as the Shannon entropy index. Unsorted, CD4+ and CD8+ repertoires were examined separately, except in combined analyses, for which CD4+ and CD8+ sequences were merged in silico. A clone was considered expanded if an increase in frequency of at least 2-fold after treatment relative to C1D1 was found, and a pseudocount of 0.5 was applied to clones undetected at baseline. Clones with 0 or 1 copy at C1D1 were classified as singleton clones, and clones with 2 or more copies were classified as non-singleton clones. Clones expanded in unsorted samples were annotated as CD4+, CD8+ or unknown by matching protein sequences in sorted samples from the same patient. Wilcoxon tests were applied to paired samples to test diversity changes from C1D1 to C4D1. TCRdb took over this immuneACCESS table, retaining in-frame rearrangements with V and J assigned. Such tables are incomplete; in checked studies, under half of the missing clones stem from an unresolved V gene, and the remainder is unexplained. The V and J calls and clone size are taken from that table; D and trimming were inferred from the DNA. The sample table lists about 30,000 clones, about two thirds of them with a count of one. Together, the top ten hold approximately 16% of the sample.

The CDR3 has 14 amino acids, counting the end cysteine and phenylalanine. The retained sequence is limited to the CDR3, 42 bases, with the frame set at the first base. CDR1 and CDR2 were assigned from the germline V gene as MDHEN and SYDVKM. Relative to germline, V is missing 7 bases and J is missing 6 bases, with 10 bases of the junction outside any gene match. This TCR derives from a human donor with classical Hodgkin lymphoma. Recombination linked TRBV28 to TRBJ2-7; TRBD1 agrees with 9 junctional bases. The source was peripheral blood mononuclear cells (PBMCs), collected before the second cycle of nivolumab. The sequenced DNA: TGTGCCAGCATCTCGAGACAGGGGGTAGGCGAGCAGTACTTC. Translated, it reads CASISRQGVGEQYF.